This passage covers 14 T cell receptor beta chains from one sample sequenced in a study of T cell clonality in common variable immunodeficiency. Study-wide results and caveats: Fewer deletions and N-nucleotide insertions were reportedly seen in common variable immunodeficiency TCR beta sequences.

Their antigen targets remain unknown. This table comes from immunoSEQ multiplex PCR, and its TCRdb copy is limited to in-frame clones, with some not included. The table lists approximately 20,000 clones, no singletons, with about 2.1% in the top ten. The sample was peripheral blood mononuclear cells. These receptors were collected from a human donor with common variable immunodeficiency.

The CDR3 DNA, read in part, is TGCGCCAGCAGCTTGGCCACGGTCAAGTCACCC. Its protein product is CASSLATVKSP. The whole CDR3 protein reads CASSLATVKSPLHF. V gene TRBV5-1 combines with J gene TRBJ1-6, with D unclear. Coverage ceases 3 residues before the CDR3 finishes, and the germline J gene fills in the end. The CDR3 is made up of 14 amino acids. Germline CDR1 reads SGHRS; CDR2 reads YFSETQ. V gave up 0 bases and J gave up 10 bases, with 11 bases separating them.

In its sample, this clone was seen many times. With the read ending 3 residues before the CDR3 end, the germline J gene is used to fill in that end. The chain joins TRBV6-1 to TRBJ1-2; 7 positions agree with TRBD1. The CDR3 consists of 15 residues. Germline CDR1 and CDR2: MNHNS and SASEGT. The V segment lost 3 bases and the J segment 4 bases; nucleotides outside the gene matches: 8. The sequenced CDR3 bases are TGTGCCAGCAGTGAGGGGGGACAGCGACGCTATGGC. Its protein product is CASSEGGQRRYG. The whole CDR3 sequence is CASSEGGQRRYGYTF.

This clone was observed at least ten times. Partial CDR3 DNA: TGTGCCACCAGCAGAGAGAAACTAGCCCATGAG. This codes for CATSREKLAHE. The whole CDR3 protein reads CATSREKLAHEQFF. This chain uses TRBV15 with TRBJ2-1; D may be TRBD2 (6 bases). The CDR3 end falls 3 residues outside the read, so it is completed with the germline J gene. The CDR3 is 14 amino acids. Germline V gene sequence: CDR1 LNHNV, CDR2 YYDKDF (reference sequence). Deletions cut 0 bases from V and 8 bases from J, with 11 bases between.

The table lists this clone with many counts. The sequenced CDR3 bases are TGTGCCAGCTCACCGTACGCAGGGGGAGAAGAGACC. Translation gives CASSPYAGGEET. The complete CDR3 sequence is CASSPYAGGEETQYF. The J gene is TRBJ2-5, the V gene TRBV18; TRBD1 matches 7 bases. The CDR3 end lies 3 residues beyond the end of the read and is filled in from the germline J gene. Trimming at V came to 3 bases and at J to 3 bases, leaving 7 bases not matched to a gene. The CDR3 has 15 residues. CDR1 is KGHSH and CDR2 is LQKENI in the germline V gene.

This clone occurred many times. The CDR3 is cut off 3 residues early in the read; its end comes from the germline J gene. This sequence joins TRBV20-1 and TRBJ2-5; possibly TRBD1 for D (5 bases). Germline assignment: CDR1 DFQATT and CDR2 SNEGSKA (reference sequence). The CDR3 is made up of 12 amino acids. V was trimmed by 6 bases and J by 4 bases, leaving 12 bases between them. The CDR3 loop reads CSATLGRETQYF. The part of the CDR3 DNA that was read is TGCAGTGCCACACTGGGGCGAGAGACC.

Many counts were recorded for this clone. The sequence runs out 3 residues before the end of the CDR3; the remainder is reconstructed from the germline J gene. The chain joins TRBV6-2 or TRBV6-3 to TRBJ1-1; D is undetermined. CDR3 length: 12 residues. Germline loops: CDR1 MNHEY, CDR2 SVGEGT. CDR3 bases read: TGTGCCAGCAGTTACTCGACTGGGGAA. Protein: CASSYSTGE. The entire CDR3 is CASSYSTGEAFF.

This clone was found many times. The read comes to an end 3 residues before the CDR3 does, leaving the germline J gene to fill in the end. The rearrangement links TRBV19 to TRBJ2-7; D is perhaps TRBD1 (5 bases). The V end lost 8 bases, the J end lost 2 bases, and 16 bases lay between the germline ends. The CDR3 runs to 14 residues. Germline V lookup: CDR1 LNHDA, CDR2 SQIVND (reference sequence). The sequenced CDR3 bases are TGTGCCAGTCGTCAGGGCGTCGGAGCCTACGAG. It translates to CASRQGVGAYE. The full-length CDR3 reads as CASRQGVGAYEQYF.

The sample holds many counts of this clone. The read comes to an end 3 residues before the CDR3 does, leaving the germline J gene to fill in the end. The V and J genes are TRBV30 and TRBJ1-6, with D tentatively TRBD1 (5 bases). The CDR3 runs to 12 residues. Trimming stripped 3 bases from V and 7 bases from J, with 7 bases between. Germline V lookup: CDR1 GTSNPN, CDR2 SVGIG (reference sequence). Incomplete CDR3 DNA: TGTGCCTGGAGCAGGGAAAATTCACCC. Residues: CAWSRENSP. From start to end, the CDR3 is CAWSRENSPLHF.

This clone was picked up many times. The CDR3 extends 3 residues past the end of the read, so its final part is completed from the germline J gene. The chain recombines TRBV30 with TRBJ2-3; 13 nucleotides match TRBD2. Trimming took 4 bases from V and 0 from J; bases not matched to a gene: 7. CDR3 length: 17 amino acids. Germline lookup yields CDR1 GTSNPN and CDR2 SVGIG (reference sequence). The CDR3 bases that were read are TGTGCCTGGACTCGACTAGCGGGGGGCGCTAGCACAGATACG. Translating gives CAWTRLAGGASTDT. Given in full, the CDR3 is CAWTRLAGGASTDTQYF.

This clone showed up many times. Sequencing ends 3 residues short of the CDR3 end; the germline J gene provides the rest. The chain links TRBV2 to TRBJ2-5; no reliable D call. CDR3 length equals 11 residues. Germline CDR1 reads SNHLY; CDR2 reads FYNNEI. Trimming removed 7 bases at V and 2 bases at J, with 5 bases between. CDR3: CASTLQETQYF. Partial CDR3 DNA: TGTGCCAGCACCTTGCAAGAGACC.

This clone was observed many times. Read sequence stops 3 residues before the CDR3 end, and the germline J gene provides the missing end. The chain carries TRBV7-3 and TRBJ2-2, with a weak D call TRBD1 (6 bases). CDR1 is SGHTA and CDR2 is FQGTGA in the germline V gene. There are 15 residues in the CDR3. V gave up 5 bases and J gave up 0 bases, with 10 bases separating them. CDR3 sequence: CASSKQGPNTGELFF. CDR3 DNA, as far as it was read: TGTGCCAGCAGCAAACAGGGTCCGAACACCGGGGAG.

This clone has a count of ten or more. The observed sequence ends 3 residues before the CDR3 terminus, with the missing tail filled in from the germline J gene. The gene calls are TRBV20-1 and TRBJ2-1; TRBD1 matches at 9 bases. Germline trimming cut 3 bases from V and 4 bases from J; bases unmatched to any gene: 7. This CDR3 region has 15 residues. CDR1 and CDR2 (germline): DFQATT, SNEGSKA (reference sequence). The CDR3 spells CSASEPGQGYNEQFF. The CDR3 bases that were read are TGCAGTGCTAGTGAGCCGGGACAGGGTTACAATGAG.

Many counts were recorded for this clone. The read ends 3 residues before the CDR3 terminus; that terminus is restored from the germline J gene. The chain carries TRBV7-2 and TRBJ1-1, with D possibly matching TRBD1 (5 bases). The length of the CDR3 is 14 residues. CDR1 is SGHTA, CDR2 FQGNSA, per germline. Trimming left V 2 bases short and J 5 bases short, with 12 bases between. The CDR3: CASSLSRGSTEAFF. Incomplete CDR3 DNA: TGTGCCAGCAGCTTATCACGGGGGAGTACTGAA.

Ten or more counts support this clone. The read stops 3 residues short of the end of the CDR3; the missing end is completed from the germline J gene. The rearrangement uses TRBV20-1 and TRBJ2-7; 7 nucleotides line up with TRBD2. The CDR3 contains 11 residues. From germline, CDR1 is DFQATT and CDR2 SNEGSKA (reference sequence). Trimming removed 3 bases from V and 4 bases from J; junction bases left unmatched: 0. Partial CDR3 DNA: TGCAGTGCTAGGGGGGGGTACGAG. It yields the protein CSARGGYE. The full CDR3 sequence reads CSARGGYEQYF.